The present entry profiles one T cell receptor beta chain with its context. Its antigen is unidentified. CDR3 length equals 16 residues. Germline lookup yields CDR1 SGHNT and CDR2 YENEEA. V shed 5 bases, J shed 9 bases, and the junction held 14 bases outside the gene matches. This specimen comes from a study of T cell responses to AZD1222 COVID-19 vaccine. Only in-frame clones appear in the TCRdb table, and some are missing; sequencing was by immunoSEQ multiplex PCR. The sample has tens of thousands of clones; around four fifths are singletons. Study conclusions and caveats: No day 14 peak samples; only post-peak repertoires were characterized. The sample set comprised mostly white British donors with more females, and clonal diversity was possibly underestimated. The study found vaccine-associated CD4 TCRs spanning spike, dominant at 160-218 and 743-854.

Here the sequenced sample was peripheral blood, taken on day 0 of AZD1222 vaccination. The J gene is TRBJ2-1, the V gene TRBV11-3; 9 bases agree with TRBD2. The origin of this receptor is an adult in good health. CDR3 amino acids: CASSLVAGVLGSEQFF. CDR3 DNA sequence: TGTGCCAGCAGCCTGGTAGCGGGGGTCCTGGGAAGTGAGCAGTTCTTC.